The 4 T cell receptor beta chains listed next were all sequenced from one sample in a study of T cell responses to AZD1222 COVID-19 vaccine. Generated by immunoSEQ multiplex PCR, the TCRdb table keeps only in-frame clones and is missing some. The table records about 160,000 clones, roughly nine tenths of them present only once. The sample consisted of peripheral blood, taken on day 0 of AZD1222 vaccination. These receptors originate from an adult in good health.

This clone was recorded once. The chain combines TRBV5-1 with TRBJ2-5; 7 bases fit TRBD2. From germline, CDR1 is SGHRS and CDR2 YFSETQ. The CDR3 spans 14 residues. The trim removed 4 bases at V and 2 bases at J, leaving 5 bases unmatched. CDR3 loop: CASSPGREQETQYF. The CDR3 DNA follows: TGCGCCAGCAGCCCGGGGAGGGAGCAAGAGACCCAGTACTTC.

The genes are TRBV9 and TRBJ2-5; 9 nucleotides align to TRBD1. Germline-derived CDR1 and CDR2 are SGDLS and YYNGEE. V shed 3 bases and J 1 base; nucleotides not matched to a gene: 13. The CDR3 has 18 amino acids. The DNA for the CDR3 is TGTGCCAGCAGCGCCGCCTCGGGGACAGGGAATTTCCAAGAGACCCAGTACTTC. It codes for CASSAASGTGNFQETQYF.

As to this clone: One end of the junction fails to match germline, which may point to a read error. The CDR3 nucleotides are TGTGCTAGCAGCTCTGGTGGGTGGGGGGCTTCCAATGAGCAGTTCTTC. It specifies CASSSGGWGASNEQFF. This rearrangement joins TRBV7-7 to TRBJ2-1, with D tentatively TRBD1 or TRBD2 (6 bases each). Germline V lookup: CDR1 SSHAT, CDR2 FNYEAQ (reference sequence). The CDR3 consists of 16 residues.

The V and J genes are TRBV11-1 and TRBJ1-4; D possibly corresponds to TRBD1 (6 bases). In germline, CDR1 is SGHAT, CDR2 FQDESV (reference sequence). V was clipped by 5 bases and J by 5 bases, with 18 bases between them. This CDR3 spans 16 amino acids. Here the CDR3 DNA reads TGTGCCAGCAGCAAAGACTCTGGGGGCTCGAATGAAAAACTGTTTTTT. Translated: CASSKDSGGSNEKLFF.